Here is one T cell receptor beta chain with its context. Its cognate antigen has yet to be identified. The input lacks base qualities; no much larger clone sits a single base away. To prepare the library, the immunoSEQ multiplex PCR assay was applied. The multiplex PCR relied on a mix of 60 forward primers for TCR Vbeta segments and 13 reverse primers for TCR Jbeta segments. The CDR3 region of rearranged TCR beta genes was amplified from genomic DNA by a multiplex PCR assay. The Illumina HiSeq System was used to sequence the amplified TCR beta libraries as 87-base-pair reads. In the original analysis: In a later analysis, roughly 80 million unique TCR beta chains were counted across the approximately 670 repertoires, and approximately 11 million of these chains were shared by at least two donors. Raw reads were error-corrected and collapsed into unique sequences with a nearest-neighbor algorithm that merged closely related sequences to remove PCR and sequencing errors. To assign V, D and J gene segments, CDR3 sequences were aligned to IMGT reference sequences. For a sequence to be retained, a match of at least six nucleotides to both a V gene segment and a J gene segment was required. Rearrangements were called productive when the CDR3 lacked stop codons and stayed in frame with V and J; all others were non-productive. CDR3 was defined by IMGT convention, running from the second conserved V-encoded cysteine to the conserved J-encoded phenylalanine. The earlier analysis of approximately 500 of the donors excluded sequences that lacked an unambiguous match to a single V gene segment. In an earlier analysis of several hundred of the donors, V segments were called functional above 56.7% productive rearrangements and were called segregating when the between-donor standard deviation exceeded 5%. A statistical classification framework was developed to diagnose cytomegalovirus status using the catalog of TCR beta chain sequences. A later analysis assigned V and J genes by comparing TCR nucleotide sequences with IMGT/GENE-DB human TR gene sequences. The TCRdist pipeline was used in a later analysis to assign CDR3 sequences and most-parsimonious VDJ recombination scenarios. In a later analysis, each TCR beta chain was defined by its CDR3 amino acid sequence together with its V-gene family, and reads without a unique V-gene family were excluded. As a way to deal with suspected cross-contamination and a sequencing artifact, a later analysis dropped 450 to 600 nucleotide sequences that were highly shared and had low generation probability. For each public chain, a later analysis derived a clonal expansion index from normalized ranks of inferred template counts within each repertoire. A later analysis computed generation probabilities with a VDJ recombination model fitted to out-of-frame rearrangements, and checked the results against IGoR. In a later analysis, hypergeometric tests were used to score TCR-TCR, TCR-HLA and TCR-CMV co-occurrence, with a repertoire-size bias correction applied to TCR pairs. A later analysis estimated false discovery rates by permuting HLA or CMV assignments 20 times. In a later analysis, co-occurring TCRs were grouped with DBSCAN, and TCRdist sequence similarity was added when clustering was performed within HLA-allele-positive subsets. For co-occurrence clustering, repertoires with fewer than 30,000 or more than 120,000 public chains were excluded, along with roughly 5 repertoires with anomalous nucleotide sharing. The source is immuneACCESS, and TCRdb retained only in-frame sequences with V and J called. Part of the clones is not carried over; for the studies checked, unresolved V genes explain less than half of this, and the remainder is unexplained. V and J calls and clone size follow that table, whereas D and trimming were derived from the DNA. The sample table shows some 90,000 clones, and 65% to 80% are seen once. 2.7% of the sample is in the top ten clones.

This entry is derived from a study of cytomegalovirus exposure and HLA in healthy donors (dated by TCRdb to the late 2010s). Describing the broader study: An earlier analysis of some 550 of the donors reported about 250 Gb of sequence data and approximately 110 million unique TCR beta sequences from 150 million to 200 million T cells. In the later analysis, no new phenotypic data were used to find candidate immune exposures; instead, reliance was placed on TCR beta sequences and their occurrence across donors. To predict cytomegalovirus infection status, the study brought together high-throughput TCR immunosequencing, statistical association of individual TCRs with disease status, and machine learning. A later genetic analysis took genome-wide SNP genotypes for about 65% of the roughly 670 donors and used that subset as a discovery cohort. The study aimed to test whether signatures of past pathogen exposure could be identified by cataloging public T cell receptors. All discovery cohort repertoires had been generated using a single sequencing platform. The study used immunosequencing to profile the T cell repertoires of 670 or so subjects and linked those repertoires to cytomegalovirus serostatus. HLA typing covered class I and class II loci at four-digit resolution. In addition to the first cohort of hundreds of subjects, a separate validation cohort of approximately 130 different subjects was used. An early release covering just under 650 HLA-typed donors comprised about 290 gigabases of sequencing data and 85 million or so unique TCR sequences. Donor age, sex, ethnicity and CMV serostatus were collected together with the repertoire data. The genetic ancestry cluster associated with self-reported Caucasian donors included over 80% of the approximately 430 genotyped donors. Among 398 genotyped donors of the cohort, an average of around 240,000 unique TCR beta nucleotide sequences was sequenced per donor, of which about 18% were non-productive. To decide whether each TCR beta V gene segment behaved as functional or pseudogenic, an earlier analysis of approximately 620 of the donors relied on high-throughput TCR beta sequencing. The number of typed donors differed by locus: about 629-640 for A, B, C, DRB1 and DQB1; 500 to 550 for DQA1; fewer than 610 for DPA1; and roughly 450 for DPB1. To study patterns of TCR occurrence, a later analysis re-analyzed previously published TCR beta repertoires from hundreds of donors and added high-resolution HLA genotyping. A handful of DR-DQ haplotypes were handled as single units for association and clustering because linkage in the cohort was strong. Results the study describes overall, beyond this receptor: In this cohort, only TCR beta chains were sequenced, and detectable features were limited by the absence of alpha or paired-chain data. In a later analysis, most CMV-associated TCR beta chains were found to appear HLA-restricted, with HLA associations seemingly driven largely by CMV exposure. Several of the top co-occurrence clusters appeared to be linked to parvovirus B19, influenza, CMV and Epstein-Barr virus, according to a later analysis. According to a later genetic analysis, donors in an Asian-associated ancestry cluster had fewer N-insertions in productive TCRs than the approximately 650-donor mean. Because HLA typing was unavailable for some donors at each locus, only the typed subset was used in association tests. Correlated functional status among segregating V segments might be attributable to linkage disequilibrium, but an unknown experimental factor could not be ruled out. Because the 87-base-pair reads could not distinguish some IMGT-functional V segments, including TRBV6-2 and TRBV6-3, those segments were excluded. Because counts were too low, some 17 rarely observed V segments, including chromosome 9 orphons, were excluded from the earlier analysis of 500 to 700 of the donors. Most TCR sequences were seen in very few donors, while some public TCRs were found in many individuals. The only immune exposure information available for the cohort was CMV serostatus. In vitro tests confirmed that three of the cytomegalovirus-associated TCR beta chains recognize cytomegalovirus antigens. Sequencing depth was assumed to be roughly uniform across donors in the presence/absence analyses, though that assumption may not hold. The study listed 150 to 200 TCR beta chains as associated with cytomegalovirus. At a false discovery rate of 0.05, a later analysis linked some 18,000 TCR beta sequences to specific HLA alleles. The classifier was reported to diagnose cytomegalovirus status with high specificity and sensitivity in both the original and validation cohorts. According to a later analysis, TCR association rates differed among HLA loci, with DRB1 alleles showing the most associated TCRs and HLA-C alleles showing the fewest. A group of highly shared sequence variants was considered likely to be a technical artifact of the sequencing pipeline. In a later analysis, HLA-associated TCR beta chains showed more clonal expansion and lower generation probabilities than non-associated chains that were equally common. A further reported finding was that TCR beta sequences accurately predicted the HLA-A and HLA-B alleles for most subjects in the first cohort. The authors suggested that the approach could potentially be generalized to other disease states and immunological phenotypes. V-gene and J-gene trimming of TCR beta chains was associated with a missense DCLRE1C variant in a later genetic analysis, and the association was replicated in an independent cohort. An earlier analysis of 450 to 750 of the donors showed that most TCR beta V segments appeared in productive rearrangements either about 87% or about 30% of the time, which broadly matched IMGT annotations. Assigning TCR associations to individual alleles was difficult when HLA alleles, especially DR and DQ, strongly co-occurred.

In total, just over 650 healthy bone marrow donors made up the cohort. At the time of sampling, every cohort member was nominally healthy, though immune exposures that went unrecorded were likely present. The donor was CMV seronegative and was included in the group of hundreds of seronegative cohort members. Each donor provided a peripheral blood sample, and peripheral blood mononuclear cells were used for TCR beta sequencing. Genomic DNA was extracted from the blood cell samples with the Qiagen DNeasy Blood Extraction Kit. Inclusive of the bounding cysteine and phenylalanine, the CDR3 is 16 residues long. Only CDR3 DNA remains: 48 bases, in frame from the first base. Trimming removed 4 bases from V and 5 bases from J, leaving 17 bases between the germline ends. CDR1 MNHEY and CDR2 SVGAGI were looked up in the germline V gene.

The origin of this receptor is a man aged 25-45 years in good health and CMV-seronegative. The sequenced sample was PBMCs. This receptor chain uses TRBV6-5 and TRBJ2-2; the D gene is possibly TRBD2, with 6 bases matching. The CDR3 region reads CASSSIPGRWTGELFF. At the DNA level, the sequence is TGTGCCAGCAGTTCTATTCCAGGGAGGTGGACCGGGGAGCTGTTTTTT.